Presented here are 17 T cell receptor beta chains from one specimen sequenced in a study of CD8 T cells in Susac syndrome. Random-hexamer reverse transcription was applied to 0.5 to 1 ug RNA. A single record per CDR3 protein comes from TCRdb applying MiXCR to the immunoSEQ multiplex PCR reads. The sample lists 50,000 to 60,000 distinct CDR3 sequences, over 85% occurring once. Sequenced: CD8+ T cells from PBMCs. These receptors were collected from a human donor in good health.

The chain combines TRBV7-8 with TRBJ2-6, with TRBD1 matching over 9 bases. Unmatched junction bases numbered 16, after V lost 0 bases and J lost 4 bases. The germline V gene has CDR1 SGHVS and CDR2 FQNEAQ. The CDR3 is 21 amino acids. Written as DNA, the CDR3 is TGTGCCAGCAGCTTAGCGCTCGTTTACCGGGACAGGGAATCCGGGGCCAACGTCCTGACTTTC. This gives the protein CASSLALVYRDRESGANVLTF.

The sample holds one count of this clonotype. The junction does not match germline at one end; this may be a read error. The rearrangement links TRBV18 to TRBJ2-1, with D perhaps matching TRBD2 (6 bases). The CDR3 runs 14 residues. Germline CDR1 KGHSH, CDR2 LQKENI. Here the CDR3 reads CASSPRGAYNEQLF. Written as DNA, the CDR3 is TGTGCCAGCTCACCACGCGGGGCCTACAATGAGCAGCTCTTC.

CDR3 region: CASSFNNEQFF. The CDR3 bases are TGTGCCAGCAGCTTTAACAATGAGCAGTTCTTC. The chain has TRBV5-4 and TRBJ2-1; D call uncertain. V gave up 2 bases and J gave up 5 bases, with 2 bases separating them. Germline V gene data show CDR1 as SGHNT and CDR2 as YYREEE (reference sequence). This CDR3 comprises 11 residues.

As DNA, the CDR3 is TGTGCCAGCGGCCACACCGAGCAGTACTTC. It translates to CASGHTEQYF. The gene calls are TRBV27 and TRBJ2-7, with no clear D. V lost 8 bases and J lost 6, with 8 bases in between. In germline, CDR1 is MNHEY, CDR2 SMNVEV (reference sequence). The CDR3 totals 10 residues.

This chain links TRBV4-1 with TRBJ1-2, with TRBD1 matching over 8 bases. Germline V gives CDR1 MGHRA, CDR2 YSYEKL. The J segment lost 3 bases and the V segment lost 0 bases, leaving 3 bases of the junction unmatched. CDR3 size: 15 residues. CDR3 sequence (DNA): TGCGCCAGCAGCCAAGAGGACAGGGTGTACTATGGCTACACCTTC. The encoded protein is CASSQEDRVYYGYTF.

The chain has TRBV27 and TRBJ2-2; 10 positions match TRBD2. The CDR3 runs to 19 residues. Unmatched junction bases numbered 9, after V lost 2 bases and J lost 0 bases. The germline CDR1 and CDR2 sequences are MNHEY and SMNVEV (reference sequence). The CDR3 loop reads CASSLRASGSSANTGELFF. In nucleotides, the CDR3 is TGTGCCAGCAGTTTAAGGGCTAGCGGGAGCAGTGCGAACACCGGGGAGCTGTTTTTT.

The rearrangement links TRBV6-5 to TRBJ2-3; D unclear. Germline-derived CDR1 and CDR2 are MNHEY and SVGAGI. The CDR3 is made up of 13 amino acids. The V end was cut by 2 bases, the J end by 4 bases, with 7 bases between. The CDR3: CASSYGWADTQYF. CDR3 bases: TGTGCCAGCAGTTACGGGTGGGCAGATACGCAGTATTTT.

The chain couples TRBV27 to TRBJ2-7; no reliable D call. V lost 2 bases to trimming and J lost 5 bases, with 10 bases between them. The CDR3 has 13 residues. The germline V gene has CDR1 MNHEY and CDR2 SMNVEV (reference sequence). This CDR3 is CASSLSAVNEQYF. The CDR3 nucleotides read TGTGCCAGCAGTTTAAGCGCCGTTAACGAGCAGTACTTC.

V and J are TRBV19 and TRBJ1-1, with TRBD1 as a possible D gene (6 bases). The CDR3 loop spans 14 amino acids. Trimming pared 5 bases from V and 11 bases from J, leaving 21 bases between. The germline V gene encodes CDR1 LNHDA and CDR2 SQIVND (reference sequence). The CDR3 is CASSESGTPFAAFF. CDR3 sequence (DNA): TGTGCCAGTAGTGAATCAGGGACACCTTTCGCGGCTTTCTTT.

The rearrangement links TRBV11-2 to TRBJ1-5; D unresolved. CDR1 and CDR2 (germline): SGHAT, FQNNGV. The CDR3 is 15 residues long. V was cut by 0 bases and J by 6 bases, with 12 bases left in between. The CDR3 nucleotides are TGTGCCAGCAGCTTAGATGCCGGGTTAGGTCAGCCCCAGCATTTT. It is translated as CASSLDAGLGQPQHF.

The table lists this clonotype with a count of one. The gene calls are TRBV25-1 and TRBJ2-7; D may be TRBD1 (6 bases). Germline values: CDR1 MGHDK, CDR2 SYGVNS. The CDR3 has 13 residues. The germline V and J ends were trimmed by 4 bases and 3 bases, with 10 bases remaining between them. CDR3 residues: CASSGPGDYEQYF. CDR3 coding DNA: TGTGCCAGCAGTGGTCCAGGGGACTACGAGCAGTACTTC.

The chain uses TRBV30 and TRBJ2-7; possible D gene TRBD1, 5 bases. Germline loops: CDR1 GTSNPN, CDR2 SVGIG (reference sequence). V was trimmed by 2 bases and J by 0 bases, leaving 8 bases between them. The CDR3 contains 13 residues. The CDR3 sequence is CAWSKDNSYEQYF. The CDR3 DNA follows: TGTGCCTGGAGTAAGGACAACTCCTACGAGCAGTACTTC. The entire variable domain, with the rest obtained from reference TRBV30 and TRBJ2-7, is as follows: SQTIHQWPATLVQPVGSPLSLECTVEGTSNPNLYWYRQAAGRGLQLLFYSVGIGQISSEVPQNLSASRPQDRQFILSSKKLLLSDSGFYLCAWSKDNSYEQYFGPGTRLTVT.

The gene calls are TRBV4-3 and TRBJ1-1; D ambiguous. V was cut by 2 bases and J by 1 base, with 8 bases left in between. The CDR3 covers 14 residues. The germline gives CDR1 LGHNA, CDR2 YSLEER. Here the CDR3 DNA reads TGCGCCAGCAGCCAATCTCCCGAGAACACTGAAGCTTTCTTT. Translated, it gives CASSQSPENTEAFF.

This sequence joins TRBV3-1 and TRBJ2-5; 7 nucleotides align to TRBD2. The ends lost 1 base at V and 4 bases at J; junction bases unmatched: 3. The CDR3 extends over 14 amino acids. The V gene's germline CDR1 is LGHDT and CDR2 YNNKEL (reference sequence). The DNA of the CDR3 is TGTGCCAGCAGCCAAGGGGGGGGAGGAGAGACCCAGTACTTC. Its translation: CASSQGGGGETQYF.

J is TRBJ1-2 and V is TRBV20-1; no clear D. V gave up 6 bases and J gave up 0 bases, with 17 bases separating them. Germline V gene lookup returns CDR1 DFQATT and CDR2 SNEGSKA (reference sequence). The CDR3 extends over 15 amino acids. The chain's CDR3 is CSAKYFLEANYGYTF. Here the CDR3 DNA reads TGCAGTGCAAAGTACTTCCTCGAAGCTAACTATGGCTACACCTTC.

V gene TRBV27 combines with J gene TRBJ2-7, with 7 bases that match TRBD2. The CDR3 is 14 amino acids. Germline V gene lookup returns CDR1 MNHEY and CDR2 SMNVEV (reference sequence). With 7 bases clipped from V and 2 bases from J, the junction kept 8 bases outside the gene matches. CDR3 DNA sequence: TGTGCCAGCACCTCCGGGGGGTTAGCCTACGAGCAGTACTTC. Translation: CASTSGGLAYEQYF.

This clonotype occurred a few times. The rearrangement joins TRBV27 to TRBJ2-1, with D possibly TRBD1 on 5 matching bases. Germline CDR1 and CDR2: MNHEY and SMNVEV (reference sequence). The CDR3 runs to 16 residues. The V end lost 3 bases, the J end lost 5 bases, and 17 bases lay between the germline ends. The DNA of the CDR3 is TGTGCCAGCAGTTTTGGGGCCGGGCGCTTTAACAATGAGCAGTTCTTC. This sequence encodes CASSFGAGRFNNEQFF.